The clone carrying this T cell receptor beta chain was seen only a few times. Its antigen is unknown. The data were obtained in a study of blood T cells in healthy people across ages. At the level of the study: Template switching caught about one barcoded beta molecule for each two T cells. Findings of the study overall: Estimated diversity that came from one million T cells was considered an underestimate.

PCR was performed a second time for about 6 to 12 cycles using a sample-barcoded 5' primer and a J-beta primer mix. TCRdb redid the calling of the 5' RACE reads with MiXCR, one entry per CDR3 protein. This sample yields some 1.1 million distinct CDR3 sequences, of which under 40% are seen a single time; around 13% belongs to the top ten. Total RNA was extracted at no less than 6 micrograms per sample. The CDR3 is made up of 16 amino acids. CDR1 MNHNY and CDR2 SVGAGI come from the germline V gene (reference sequence). With V trimmed by 2 bases and J by 4 bases, 6 bases remained unmatched. Sequencing input: blood. The chain links TRBV6-6 to TRBJ1-2, with 11 bases identical to TRBD1. The receptor's source is a man aged 18 to 29 in good health. The CDR3 bases are TGTGCCAGCAGTTACAAGGGACAGGGGGATGGCTATGGCTACACCTTC. Its translation: CASSYKGQGDGYGYTF.